This T cell receptor beta chain was documented in a study of cytomegalovirus exposure and HLA in healthy donors. Whole-study results and caveats: Later findings reportedly placed an Asian-associated ancestry cluster below the approximately 670-donor mean for N-insertions. Sequencing probably produced one cluster of sequence variants that were highly shared.

These donors counted as nominally healthy when sampled, but unrecorded immune exposures were likely. To note about this clone: Its specificity is not known.

The PCR was carried out with 60 Vbeta primers and 13 Jbeta primers. Generated by immunoSEQ multiplex PCR, the TCRdb table keeps only in-frame clones and is missing some. The sample lists some 110,000 clones; roughly 80% were seen once. The ends lost 5 bases at V and 5 bases at J; junction bases unmatched: 5. This CDR3 is built from 13 residues. CDR1 MNHEY and CDR2 SVGAGI come from the germline V gene. Input material: PBMCs. The chain uses TRBV6-5 and TRBJ1-1, with 7 positions matching TRBD1. The clonotype originates from a man in his thirties or forties in good health and CMV-seropositive. The CDR3 protein is CASSMTGNTEAFF. The CDR3 DNA reads TGTGCCAGCAGTATGACAGGGAATACTGAAGCTTTCTTT.